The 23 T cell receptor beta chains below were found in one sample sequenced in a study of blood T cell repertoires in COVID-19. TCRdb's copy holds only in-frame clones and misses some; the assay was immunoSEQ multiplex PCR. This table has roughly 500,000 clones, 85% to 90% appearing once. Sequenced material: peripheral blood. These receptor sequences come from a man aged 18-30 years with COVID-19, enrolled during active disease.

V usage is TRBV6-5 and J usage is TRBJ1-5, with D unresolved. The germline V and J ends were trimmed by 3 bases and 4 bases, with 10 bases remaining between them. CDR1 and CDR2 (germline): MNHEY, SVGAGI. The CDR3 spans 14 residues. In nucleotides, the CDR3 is TGTGCCAGCAGTTATAGGCGGGGAAATCAGCCCCAGCATTTT. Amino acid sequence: CASSYRRGNQPQHF.

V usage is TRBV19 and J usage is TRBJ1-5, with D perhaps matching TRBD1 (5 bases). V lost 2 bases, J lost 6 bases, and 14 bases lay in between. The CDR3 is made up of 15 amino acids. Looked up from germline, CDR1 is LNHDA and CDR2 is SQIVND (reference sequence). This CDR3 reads CASSITAQGVQPQHF. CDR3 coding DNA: TGTGCCAGTAGTATAACCGCCCAAGGGGTTCAGCCCCAGCATTTT.

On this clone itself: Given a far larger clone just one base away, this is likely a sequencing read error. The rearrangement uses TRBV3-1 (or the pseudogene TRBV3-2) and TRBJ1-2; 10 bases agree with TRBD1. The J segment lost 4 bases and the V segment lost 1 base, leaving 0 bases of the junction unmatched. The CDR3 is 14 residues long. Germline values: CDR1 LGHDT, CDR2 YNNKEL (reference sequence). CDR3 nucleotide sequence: TGTGCCAGCAGCCAAGGGACAGGGGGCTATGGCTACACCTTC. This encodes CASSQGTGGYGYTF.

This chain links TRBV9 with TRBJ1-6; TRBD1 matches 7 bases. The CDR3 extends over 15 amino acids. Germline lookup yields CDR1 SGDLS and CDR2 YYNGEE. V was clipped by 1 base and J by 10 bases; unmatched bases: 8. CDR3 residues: CASSVLGGAESPLHF. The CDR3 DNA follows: TGTGCCAGCAGCGTACTAGGGGGCGCGGAGTCACCCCTCCACTTT. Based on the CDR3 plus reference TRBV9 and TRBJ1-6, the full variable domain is DSGVTQTPKHLITATGQRVTLRCSPRSGDLSVYWYQQSLDQGLQFLIQYYNGEERAKGNILERFSAQQFPDLHSELNLSSLELGDSALYFCASSVLGGAESPLHFGNGTRLTVT.

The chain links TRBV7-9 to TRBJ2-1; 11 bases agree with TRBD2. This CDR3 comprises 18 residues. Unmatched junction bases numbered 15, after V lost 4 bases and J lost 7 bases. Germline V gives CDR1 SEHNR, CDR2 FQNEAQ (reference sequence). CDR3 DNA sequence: TGTGCCAGCAGCTCAGACCCAAAACTAGCGGGAGTTAGGAATGAGCAGTTCTTC. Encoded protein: CASSSDPKLAGVRNEQFF.

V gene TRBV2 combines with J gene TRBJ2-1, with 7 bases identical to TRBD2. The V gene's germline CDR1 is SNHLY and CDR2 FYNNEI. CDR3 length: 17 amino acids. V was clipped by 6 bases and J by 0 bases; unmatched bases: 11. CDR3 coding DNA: TGTGCCAGCAGGATAAACCGGGACTACTACTCCTACAATGAGCAGTTCTTC. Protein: CASRINRDYYSYNEQFF.

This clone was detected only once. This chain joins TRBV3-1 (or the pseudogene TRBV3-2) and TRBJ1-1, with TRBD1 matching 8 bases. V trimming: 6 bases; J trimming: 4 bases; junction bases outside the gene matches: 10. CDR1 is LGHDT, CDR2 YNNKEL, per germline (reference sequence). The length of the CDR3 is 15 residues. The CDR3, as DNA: TGTGCCAGCAGTCCACTCAGGGGGCCCGGCACTGAAGCTTTCTTT. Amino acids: CASSPLRGPGTEAFF.

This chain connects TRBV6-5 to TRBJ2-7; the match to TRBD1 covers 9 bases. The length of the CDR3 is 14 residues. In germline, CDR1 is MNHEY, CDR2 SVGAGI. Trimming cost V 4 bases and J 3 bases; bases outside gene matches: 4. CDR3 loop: CASSSGQGIYEQYF. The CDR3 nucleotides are TGTGCCAGCAGTTCAGGACAGGGGATCTACGAGCAGTACTTC.

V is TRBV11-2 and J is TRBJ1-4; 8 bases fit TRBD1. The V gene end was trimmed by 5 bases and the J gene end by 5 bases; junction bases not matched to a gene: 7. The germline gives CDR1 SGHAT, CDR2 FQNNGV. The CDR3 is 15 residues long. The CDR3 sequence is CASSARTGKNEKLFF. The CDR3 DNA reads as TGTGCCAGCAGCGCCCGGACAGGGAAGAATGAAAAACTGTTTTTT.

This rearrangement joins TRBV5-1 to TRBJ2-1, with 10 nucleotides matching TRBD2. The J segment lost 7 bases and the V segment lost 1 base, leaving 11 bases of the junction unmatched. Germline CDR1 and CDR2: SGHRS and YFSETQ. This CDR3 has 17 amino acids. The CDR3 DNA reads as TGCGCCAGCAGCTTGTGGGGCGCTAGCGGGAGTACGAATGAGCAGTTCTTC. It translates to CASSLWGASGSTNEQFF.

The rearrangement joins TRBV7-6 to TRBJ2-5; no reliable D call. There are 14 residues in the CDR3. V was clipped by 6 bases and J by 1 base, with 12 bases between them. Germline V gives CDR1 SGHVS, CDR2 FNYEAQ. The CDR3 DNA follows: TGTGCCAGCAGAGCTTCAAGGAGCCAAGAGACCCAGTACTTC. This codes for CASRASRSQETQYF.

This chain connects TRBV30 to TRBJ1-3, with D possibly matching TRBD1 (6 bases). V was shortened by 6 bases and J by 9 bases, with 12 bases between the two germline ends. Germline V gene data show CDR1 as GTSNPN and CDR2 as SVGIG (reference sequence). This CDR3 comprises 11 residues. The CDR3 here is CACATGPTIYF. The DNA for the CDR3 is TGTGCCTGTGCTACAGGGCCCACCATATATTTT.

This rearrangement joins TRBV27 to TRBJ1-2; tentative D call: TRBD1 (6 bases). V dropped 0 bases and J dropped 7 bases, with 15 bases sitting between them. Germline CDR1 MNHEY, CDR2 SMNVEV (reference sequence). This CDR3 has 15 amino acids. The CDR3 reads CASSLSNRERAGYTF. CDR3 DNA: TGTGCCAGCAGTTTATCGAACAGGGAACGGGCTGGCTACACCTTC.

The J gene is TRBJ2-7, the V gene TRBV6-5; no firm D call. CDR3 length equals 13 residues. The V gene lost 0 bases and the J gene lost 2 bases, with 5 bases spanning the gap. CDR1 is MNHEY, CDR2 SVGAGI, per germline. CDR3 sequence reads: CASSYSSAYEQYF. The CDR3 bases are TGTGCCAGCAGTTACTCGTCCGCCTACGAGCAGTACTTC.

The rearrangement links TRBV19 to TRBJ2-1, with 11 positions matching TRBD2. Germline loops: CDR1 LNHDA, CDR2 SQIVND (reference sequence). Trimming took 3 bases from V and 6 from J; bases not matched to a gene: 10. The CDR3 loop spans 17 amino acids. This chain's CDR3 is CASSISLTSGISNEQFF. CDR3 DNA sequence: TGTGCCAGTAGTATTTCGTTGACTAGCGGGATAAGCAATGAGCAGTTCTTC.

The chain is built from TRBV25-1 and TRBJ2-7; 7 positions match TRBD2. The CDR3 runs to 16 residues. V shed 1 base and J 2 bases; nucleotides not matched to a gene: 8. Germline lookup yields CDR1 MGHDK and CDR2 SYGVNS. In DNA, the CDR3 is TGTGCCAGCAGTGAATGGGGAGGGCTAGAACCCTACGAGCAGTACTTC. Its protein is CASSEWGGLEPYEQYF.

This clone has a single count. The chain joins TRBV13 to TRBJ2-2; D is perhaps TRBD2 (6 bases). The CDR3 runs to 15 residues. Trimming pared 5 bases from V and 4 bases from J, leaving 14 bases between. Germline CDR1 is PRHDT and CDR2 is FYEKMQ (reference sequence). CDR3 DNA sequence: TGTGCCAGCAGCCCCGGCGCGCGGGGCACCGGGGAGCTGTTTTTT. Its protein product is CASSPGARGTGELFF.

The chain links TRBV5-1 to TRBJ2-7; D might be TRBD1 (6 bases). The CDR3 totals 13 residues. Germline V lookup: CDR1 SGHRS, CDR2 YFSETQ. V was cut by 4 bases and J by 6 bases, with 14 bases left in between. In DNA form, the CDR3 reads TGCGCCAGCAGCCCCGAGGCCAGGGGCGAGCAGTACTTC. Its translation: CASSPEARGEQYF.

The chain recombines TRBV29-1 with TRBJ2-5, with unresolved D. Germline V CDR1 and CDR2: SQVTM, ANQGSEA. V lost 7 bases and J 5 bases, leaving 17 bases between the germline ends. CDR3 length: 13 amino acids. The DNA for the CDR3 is TGCAGCGCCAACCCGCTAAAGAGGGAGACCCAGTACTTC. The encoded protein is CSANPLKRETQYF.

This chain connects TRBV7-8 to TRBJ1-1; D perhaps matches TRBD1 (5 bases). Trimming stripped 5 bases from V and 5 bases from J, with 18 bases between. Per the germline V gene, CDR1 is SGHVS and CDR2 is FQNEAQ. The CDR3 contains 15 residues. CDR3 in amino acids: CASSLGGKGGTEAFF. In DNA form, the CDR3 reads TGTGCCAGCAGCCTGGGGGGGAAAGGTGGAACTGAAGCTTTCTTT.

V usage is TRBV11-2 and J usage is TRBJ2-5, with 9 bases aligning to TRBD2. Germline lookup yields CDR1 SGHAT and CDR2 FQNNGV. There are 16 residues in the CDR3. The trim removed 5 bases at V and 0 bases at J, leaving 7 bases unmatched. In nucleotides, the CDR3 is TGTGCCAGCAGCCCCTCCGGGACTAGCTACCAAGAGACCCAGTACTTC. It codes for CASSPSGTSYQETQYF.

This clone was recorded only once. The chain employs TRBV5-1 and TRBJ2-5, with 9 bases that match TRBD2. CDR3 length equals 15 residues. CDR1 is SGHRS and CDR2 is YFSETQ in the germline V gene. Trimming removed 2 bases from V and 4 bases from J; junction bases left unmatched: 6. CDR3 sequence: CASSFSGRGGETQYF. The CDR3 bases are TGCGCCAGCAGCTTTAGCGGGAGAGGTGGAGAGACCCAGTACTTC.

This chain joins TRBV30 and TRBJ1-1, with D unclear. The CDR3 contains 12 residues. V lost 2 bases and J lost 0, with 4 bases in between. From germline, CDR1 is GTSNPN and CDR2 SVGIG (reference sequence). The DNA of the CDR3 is TGTGCCTGGAGTCCTGTGAACACTGAAGCTTTCTTT. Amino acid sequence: CAWSPVNTEAFF.